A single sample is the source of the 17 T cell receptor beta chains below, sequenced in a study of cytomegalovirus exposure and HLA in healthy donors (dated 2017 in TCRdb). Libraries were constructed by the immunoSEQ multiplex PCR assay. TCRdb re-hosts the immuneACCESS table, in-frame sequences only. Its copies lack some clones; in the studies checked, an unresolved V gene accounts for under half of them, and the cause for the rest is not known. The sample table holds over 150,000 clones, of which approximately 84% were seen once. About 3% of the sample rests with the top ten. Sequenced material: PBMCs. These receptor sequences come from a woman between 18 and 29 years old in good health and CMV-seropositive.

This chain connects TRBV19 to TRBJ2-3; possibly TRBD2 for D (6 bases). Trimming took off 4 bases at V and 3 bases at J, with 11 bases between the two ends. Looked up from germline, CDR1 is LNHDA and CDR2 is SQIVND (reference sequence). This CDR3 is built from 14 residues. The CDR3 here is CASSTAGRTDTQYF. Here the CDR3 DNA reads TGTGCCAGTAGTACGGCGGGGAGAACAGATACGCAGTATTTT. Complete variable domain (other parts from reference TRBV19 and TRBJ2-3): DGGITQSPKYLFRKEGQNVTLSCEQNLNHDAMYWYRQDPGQGLRLIYYSQIVNDFQKGDIAEGYSVSREKKESFPLTVTSAQKNPTAFYLCASSTAGRTDTQYFGPGTRLTVL.

The CDR3 loop reads CASKGQSFEGNQPQHF. For the CDR3, the DNA is TGTGCCAGCAAGGGACAGAGCTTTGAAGGCAATCAGCCCCAGCATTTT. The rearrangement joins TRBV27 to TRBJ1-5, with 7 nucleotides matching TRBD1. The length of the CDR3 is 16 residues. V was clipped by 7 bases and J by 2 bases; unmatched bases: 11. Per germline, CDR1 MNHEY and CDR2 SMNVEV (reference sequence).

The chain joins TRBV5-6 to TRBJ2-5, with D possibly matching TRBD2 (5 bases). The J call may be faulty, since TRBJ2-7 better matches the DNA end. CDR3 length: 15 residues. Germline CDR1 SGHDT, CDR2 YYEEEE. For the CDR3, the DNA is TGTGCCAGCAGCTTGGCCGGGATACGTTCCTACGAGCAGTACTTC. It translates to CASSLAGIRSYEQYF.

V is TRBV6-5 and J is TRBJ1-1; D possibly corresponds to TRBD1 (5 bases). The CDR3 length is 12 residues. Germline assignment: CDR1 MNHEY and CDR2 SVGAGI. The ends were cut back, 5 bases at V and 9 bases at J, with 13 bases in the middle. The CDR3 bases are TGTGCCAGCAGTCCCGACGACAGAAAAGCTTTCTTT. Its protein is CASSPDDRKAFF.

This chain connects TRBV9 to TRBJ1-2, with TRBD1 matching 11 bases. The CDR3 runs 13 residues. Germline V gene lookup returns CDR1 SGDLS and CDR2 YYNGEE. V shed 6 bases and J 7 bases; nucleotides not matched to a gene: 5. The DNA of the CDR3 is TGTGCCAGCACCCCCGGGACAGGGGGTGGCTACACCTTC. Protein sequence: CASTPGTGGGYTF. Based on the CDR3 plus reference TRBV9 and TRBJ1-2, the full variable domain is DSGVTQTPKHLITATGQRVTLRCSPRSGDLSVYWYQQSLDQGLQFLIQYYNGEERAKGNILERFSAQQFPDLHSELNLSSLELGDSALYFCASTPGTGGGYTFGSGTRLTVV.

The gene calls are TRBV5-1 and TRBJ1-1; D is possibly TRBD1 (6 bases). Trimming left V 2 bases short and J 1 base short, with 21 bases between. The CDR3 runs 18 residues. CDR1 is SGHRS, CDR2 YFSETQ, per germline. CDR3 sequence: CASSLDLNRQAWNTEAFF. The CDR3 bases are TGCGCCAGCAGCTTAGACCTAAATAGACAGGCTTGGAACACTGAAGCTTTCTTT.

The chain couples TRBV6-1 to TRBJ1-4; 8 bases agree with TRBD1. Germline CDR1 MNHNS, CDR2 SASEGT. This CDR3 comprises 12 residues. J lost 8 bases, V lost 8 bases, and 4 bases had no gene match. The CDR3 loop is CASPRDREKLFF. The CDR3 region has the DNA TGTGCCAGCCCCCGGGACAGGGAAAAACTGTTTTTT.

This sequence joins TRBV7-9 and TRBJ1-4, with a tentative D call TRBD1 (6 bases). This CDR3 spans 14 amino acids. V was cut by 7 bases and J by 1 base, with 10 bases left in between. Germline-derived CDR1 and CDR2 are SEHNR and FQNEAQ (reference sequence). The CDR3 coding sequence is TGTGCCAGCAACCCGACAGGAACTAATGAAAAACTGTTTTTT. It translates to CASNPTGTNEKLFF.

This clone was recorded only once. The CDR3 sequence: CASSSKGATEAFF. CDR3 coding DNA: TGTGCCAGCTCATCCAAGGGGGCTACTGAAGCTTTCTTT. The V and J genes are TRBV18 and TRBJ1-1; 7 bases align to TRBD1. In germline, CDR1 is KGHSH, CDR2 LQKENI. V was pared by 5 bases and J by 5 bases, with 5 bases of the junction left unmatched. The CDR3 is 13 amino acids. Combining the CDR3 with reference TRBV18 and TRBJ1-1 gives the whole variable domain NAGVMQNPRHLVRRRGQEARLRCSPMKGHSHVYWYRQLPEEGLKFMVYLQKENIIDESGMPKERFSAEFPKEGPSILRIQQVVRGDSAAYFCASSSKGATEAFFGQGTRLTVV.

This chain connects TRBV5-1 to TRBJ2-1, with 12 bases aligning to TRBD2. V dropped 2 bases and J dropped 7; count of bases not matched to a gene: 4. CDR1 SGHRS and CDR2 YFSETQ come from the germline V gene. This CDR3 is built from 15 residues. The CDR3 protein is CASSFGLAGTNEQFF. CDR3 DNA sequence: TGCGCCAGCAGCTTTGGACTAGCGGGGACAAATGAGCAGTTCTTC.

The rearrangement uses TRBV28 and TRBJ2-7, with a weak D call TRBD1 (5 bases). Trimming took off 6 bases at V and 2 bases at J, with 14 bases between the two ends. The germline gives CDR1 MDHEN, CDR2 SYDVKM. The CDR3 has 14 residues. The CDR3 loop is CASSSLQGTYEQYF. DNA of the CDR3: TGTGCCAGCAGCTCCCTCCAGGGAACCTACGAGCAGTACTTC.

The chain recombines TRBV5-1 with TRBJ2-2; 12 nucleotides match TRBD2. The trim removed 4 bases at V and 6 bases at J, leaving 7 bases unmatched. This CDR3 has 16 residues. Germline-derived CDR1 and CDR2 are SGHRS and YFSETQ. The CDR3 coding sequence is TGCGCCAGCAGCGGAAGGACTAGCGGGGCCGCCGGGGAGCTGTTTTTT. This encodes CASSGRTSGAAGELFF.

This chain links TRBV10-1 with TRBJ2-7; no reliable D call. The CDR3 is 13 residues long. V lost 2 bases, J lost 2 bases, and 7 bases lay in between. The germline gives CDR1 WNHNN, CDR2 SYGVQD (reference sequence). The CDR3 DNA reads TGCGCCAGCAGTGAGGAACTAACCTACGAGCAGTACTTC. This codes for CASSEELTYEQYF.

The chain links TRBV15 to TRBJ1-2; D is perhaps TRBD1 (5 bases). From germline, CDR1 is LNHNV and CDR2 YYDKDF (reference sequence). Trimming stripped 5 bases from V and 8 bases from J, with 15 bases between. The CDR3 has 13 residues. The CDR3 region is CATSEYRGGGYTF. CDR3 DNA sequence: TGTGCCACCAGCGAGTACCGGGGGGGAGGCTACACCTTC.

The CDR3 region is CASSTHRGPGTDTQYF. For the CDR3, the DNA is TGTGCCAGTAGTACCCATAGGGGGCCTGGCACAGATACGCAGTATTTT. The rearrangement joins TRBV19 to TRBJ2-3; 7 nucleotides align to TRBD1. Germline CDR1 and CDR2: LNHDA and SQIVND (reference sequence). There are 16 residues in the CDR3. V gave up 4 bases and J gave up 1 base; unmatched junction bases: 8.

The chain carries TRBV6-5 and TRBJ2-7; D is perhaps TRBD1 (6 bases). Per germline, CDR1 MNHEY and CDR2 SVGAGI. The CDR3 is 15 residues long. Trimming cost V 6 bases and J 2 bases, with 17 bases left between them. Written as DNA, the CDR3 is TGTGCCAGCAGCCCAGGGGTCTTTTCCCCCTACGAGCAGTACTTC. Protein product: CASSPGVFSPYEQYF.

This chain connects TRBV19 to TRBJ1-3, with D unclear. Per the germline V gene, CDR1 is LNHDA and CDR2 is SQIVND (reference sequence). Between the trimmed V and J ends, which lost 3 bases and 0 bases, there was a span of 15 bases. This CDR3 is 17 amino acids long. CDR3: CASSIYSSISSGNTIYF. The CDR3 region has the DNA TGTGCCAGTAGTATTTACAGCTCTATCAGCTCTGGAAACACCATATATTTT.